This TCR beta chain came from a study of shared clonotypes between healthy human individuals (dated by TCRdb to the early 2020s). Notes on the research overall: The cohort comprised a couple of women and a few men aged 18 to 49 years. The study deeply sequenced blood TCR repertoires of about 5 healthy adults to estimate repertoire size and the extent of clonotype sharing between individuals. To increase sequencing depth and limit assay-specific biases, TCR repertoire library preparation and sequencing were carried out by different laboratories using diverse techniques. For each donor, CD4 naive and CD4 memory were each given three plates, CD8 naive was given two plates, and CD8 memory was given one plate. Leukapheresis yielded between about 0.85 and 9.5 billion PBMCs per donor.

Concerning this clone itself: This clone's antigen is unknown. Within one base of it there is no much larger clone, and no base qualities were kept.

Donors were healthy HIV-negative adults with no recently reported acute infections or vaccinations. All donors were Caucasian adults living in Nashville, Tennessee, USA. CD4+ T cells were enriched through magnetic negative selection, after which naive cells were positively selected on CD45RA and the remaining negative fraction served as the memory subset. After blood collection by leukapheresis, PBMCs were isolated using Ficoll-Histopaque density gradient centrifugation and then cryopreserved in the vapor phase of liquid nitrogen. Analytical flow cytometry was used to check the purity and quantity of every magnetically sorted T cell population. Each sorted fraction had its genomic DNA isolated and then quantified by UV absorbance on a Nanodrop 2000c. TCR CDR3 regions were amplified from genomic DNA by multiplex PCR using the deep immunoSEQ assay. Extracted genomic DNA from each cell subset was distributed evenly across all wells of several immunoSEQ 96-well plates, and each plate was treated as a replicate. For sorted subsets, approximately 190 ng of genomic DNA, equivalent to 25,000 to 35,000 T cell genomes, went into each replicate PCR. Purified libraries were quantified with a Qubit 3.0 fluorometer, sized on a Bioanalyzer 2100, and re-quantified with the KAPA Library Quantification kit. Each immunoSEQ 96-well plate was sequenced on its own single-read 150-cycle Illumina NextSeq 550 flow cell. Processing in the source paper ran as follows. Because the immunoSEQ output included only junctional sequences and no quality scores, the filtering could not be the same as the filtering used for full-length reads. To assign V/J genes and CDR3, sequences were annotated using PyIR, a Python wrapper for IgBLAST v1.9, with IMGT germline references. Reads with weak V/J assignments (E-value above 1e-6), missing CDR3, stop codons, out-of-frame junctions, or ambiguous translated residues were removed. V3J clonotypes were defined as sequences sharing an identical inferred V gene, J gene, and CDR3 amino acid sequence. Percentage overlap between repertoires was calculated by dividing the number of shared unique clonotypes by the size of the smaller repertoire. RTK rarefaction, the Chao1 estimator, and Recon v2.1 estimates of unobserved clonotypes were used to assess repertoire richness. OLGA was used to compute generation probabilities for all TCRbeta clonotypes that the gDNA method yielded from a handful of donors. In TCRdb, the immuneACCESS table is reduced to in-frame sequences with V and J assigned. These tables do not hold every clone; where another copy was compared, an unresolved V gene accounts for under half, and the others remain unexplained. V and J calls and clone size are those listed in that table; D and trimming were worked out from the DNA. The sample table shows approximately 2.3 million clones, and over 85% are seen once. Roughly 0.36% of the sample is in the top ten clones.

General conclusions and limits of the study: The genetic and exposure-history diversity represented was limited by the small number of donors. Naive subsets generally had larger estimated clonotype richness than memory subsets. Sharing across a few donors was observed for around 4.8% of naive CD4, 3.5% of naive CD8, about 2.3% of memory CD4, and about 0.39% of memory CD8 clonotypes. Only blood was sampled, and tissue TCR repertoires likely differ from those in blood. Incomplete sequencing was indicated by rarefaction of sorted-subset datasets, despite the large sequencing depth. Based on pairwise subsampling, the degree of clonotype sharing among donors was expected to be affected by sequencing depth. Clonotypes shared by all four sorted-subset donors showed higher generation probabilities than non-shared clonotypes.

From cysteine to phenylalanine, the CDR3 is 16 amino acids long. The DNA shown is the 48-base CDR3, in frame from base 1. V loses 0 bases of germline sequence and J loses 7 bases, and the interval between the two ends is 19 bases. The germline V gene gives CDR1 as SGHRS and CDR2 as YFSETQ. The specimen sequenced was naive CD4+ T cells from PBMCs. This specimen's cell subset or site label, interpreted: CD45RA+ positively selected. The source is a man between 18 and 35 years old in good health. Some clones in this sample may be carry-over from other donors' samples. This chain is built from TRBV5-1 and TRBJ2-5; the D gene is perhaps TRBD2, on 6 matching bases. The CDR3 has the sequence CASSLGNLGRRGTQYF. The DNA reads TGCGCCAGCAGCTTGGGAAACCTGGGCAGGAGGGGGACCCAGTACTTC.